The rows below give T cell receptor beta chains drawn from one sample of a study of blood T cells in healthy people across ages. TCRdb re-called the 5' RACE reads through MiXCR, storing one row per CDR3 protein. The sample yields 890,000 or so distinct CDR3 sequences, around 62% seen once. The specimen sequenced was blood. These TCRs come from a man aged 25 to 45 in good health. Each CDR3 is given with its conserved first and last residue. D genes are given only for firm matches. Not every row has a clone size; where given, it reads once, few, many or a size class.

size	V	D	J	CDR3	DNA
few	TRBV2	-	TRBJ1-4	CASSSGWTNEKLFF	TGTGCCAGCAGCTCCGGTTGGACTAATGAAAAACTGTTTTTT
-	TRBV4-2	-	TRBJ1-6	CASSPPDIRNSPLHF	TGTGCCAGCAGCCCCCCGGACATTAGAAATTCACCCCTCCACTTT
-	TRBV7-2	-	TRBJ2-3	CVSSRVPPGRADTQYF	TGTGTCAGCAGCCGTGTACCGCCCGGTCGGGCAGATACGCAGTATTTT
-	TRBV9	-	TRBJ2-7	CASSLTRGPTYEQYF	TGTGCCAGCAGCTTAACCCGGGGGCCCACCTACGAGCAGTACTTC
-	TRBV2	-	TRBJ2-5	CASSDLGGPTQETQYF	TGTGCCAGCAGTGACCTGGGGGGACCGACGCAAGAGACCCAGTACTTC
-	TRBV7-2	-	TRBJ2-2	CASGPRTGTGELFF	TGTGCCAGCGGGCCGCGTACGGGCACCGGGGAGCTGTTTTTT
-	TRBV6-2/TRBV6-3	-	TRBJ2-7	CASIPGRGVVIEQYF	TGTGCCAGCATTCCGGGGCGAGGGGTAGTTATCGAGCAGTACTTC
once	TRBV4-2	TRBD1	TRBJ2-3	CASSRTGGFNRDTQYF	TGTGCCAGCAGCCGAACAGGGGGCTTTAACAGAGATACGCAGTATTTT
-	TRBV6-2/TRBV6-3	TRBD1	TRBJ1-1	CASSLQGRAEAFF	TGTGCCAGCAGTTTACAGGGGCGGGCTGAAGCTTTCTTT
-	TRBV7-9	-	TRBJ2-1	CASSFVTGFYNEQFF	TGTGCCAGCAGCTTTGTTACAGGGTTTTACAATGAGCAGTTCTTC
-	TRBV28	TRBD1	TRBJ2-5	CASSQNRGMEETQYF	TGTGCCAGCAGTCAAAACAGGGGGATGGAAGAGACCCAGTACTTC
-	TRBV20-1	TRBD2	TRBJ2-3	CSALTSVKGDTQYF	TGCAGTGCCTTGACTAGCGTCAAGGGGGATACGCAGTATTTT
-	TRBV25-1	-	TRBJ1-2	CASSGHGGIYGYTF	TGTGCCAGCAGTGGACACGGGGGCATCTATGGCTACACCTTC
few	TRBV20-1	-	TRBJ2-7	CSARGETDRYEQYF	TGCAGTGCTAGAGGTGAAACGGACAGATACGAGCAGTACTTC
-	TRBV24-1	-	TRBJ2-1	CATMAPQGYNEQFF	TGCGCCACCATGGCACCCCAAGGGTACAATGAGCAGTTCTTC
-	TRBV29-1	TRBD1	TRBJ2-3	CSVARQGSTDTQYF	TGCAGCGTTGCCCGACAGGGGTCCACAGATACGCAGTATTTT
-	TRBV5-1	-	TRBJ2-7	CASRPQEGAEEQYF	TGCGCCAGCAGGCCCCAGGAGGGTGCGGAAGAGCAGTACTTC
-	TRBV27	-	TRBJ2-5	CASSSIGLALEETQYF	TGTGCCAGCAGTTCGATAGGGCTAGCGCTCGAAGAGACCCAGTACTTC
-	TRBV11-1	-	TRBJ2-3	CASSMRVTDTQYF	TGTGCCAGCAGCATGAGGGTTACAGATACGCAGTATTTT
few	TRBV6-6	-	TRBJ1-2	CASTSGGRWGYTF	TGTGCCAGCACGAGCGGGGGGCGATGGGGCTACACCTTC
once	TRBV6-6	-	TRBJ2-3	CASSPQDRTDTQYF	TGTGCCAGCAGTCCACAGGACAGAACAGATACGCAGTATTTT
-	TRBV12-3/TRBV12-4	-	TRBJ1-2	CASSLAGQAYGYTF	TGTGCCAGCAGTTTAGCGGGTCAGGCGTATGGCTACACCTTC
-	TRBV27	-	TRBJ2-1	CASSLLVTAFNEQFF	TGTGCCAGCAGTTTATTGGTTACAGCCTTTAATGAGCAGTTCTTC
-	TRBV5-1	-	TRBJ2-7	CASSSGRTGQVSYEQYF	TGCGCCAGCAGCTCAGGAAGAACAGGGCAGGTTTCCTACGAGCAGTACTTC
few	TRBV27	-	TRBJ2-7	CASSLSGGPEQYF	TGTGCCAGCAGTTTATCTGGAGGGCCCGAGCAGTACTTC
-	TRBV20-1	-	TRBJ1-6	CSARGSLGIEPLHF	TGCAGTGCTAGAGGGAGTTTAGGGATTGAGCCCCTCCACTTT
once	TRBV2	TRBD1	TRBJ2-7	CASSESMRDRIYNEQYF	TGTGCCAGCAGTGAAAGTATGCGGGACAGGATTTACAATGAGCAGTACTTC
-	TRBV5-6	-	TRBJ2-3	CASTRGTSTDTQYF	TGTGCCAGCACCCGAGGGACGAGCACAGATACGCAGTATTTT
-	TRBV7-2	TRBD1	TRBJ1-5	CASSQGTGWTGQPQHF	TGTGCCAGCAGCCAGGGGACAGGGTGGACGGGTCAGCCCCAGCATTTT
few	TRBV6-5	-	TRBJ2-1	CASRRVNNEQFF	TGTGCCAGCAGGAGGGTTAACAATGAGCAGTTCTTC
-	TRBV2	-	TRBJ1-5	CASSETNQPQHF	TGTGCCAGCAGTGAAACCAATCAGCCCCAGCATTTT
-	TRBV7-2	-	TRBJ2-7	CASSLDREGYEQYF	TGTGCCAGCAGCTTAGACAGGGAGGGCTACGAGCAGTACTTC
-	TRBV29-1	TRBD1	TRBJ2-5	CSVVTGAYNEQYF	TGCAGCGTAGTGACAGGGGCCTACAATGAGCAGTACTTC
-	TRBV12-3/TRBV12-4	-	TRBJ2-7	CASRNGQNYYEQYF	TGTGCCAGCAGAAACGGACAGAACTACTACGAGCAGTACTTC
few	TRBV5-1	-	TRBJ2-7	CASSLQKNYEQYF	TGCGCCAGCAGCTTGCAGAAAAACTACGAGCAGTACTTC
-	TRBV7-9	-	TRBJ2-3	CASSLFNSGVGDTQYF	TGTGCCAGCAGCTTATTTAACTCGGGGGTTGGAGATACGCAGTATTTT
few	TRBV7-2	TRBD1	TRBJ2-4	CASSGTGGGIQYF	TGTGCCAGCAGCGGGACAGGTGGAGGCATTCAGTACTTC
few	TRBV20-1	TRBD2	TRBJ2-4	CSADPGLAPNIQYF	TGCAGTGCTGATCCGGGACTAGCGCCAAACATTCAGTACTTC
-	TRBV12-3/TRBV12-4	-	TRBJ1-5	CASSGREGGWQPQHF	TGTGCCAGCAGTGGCAGGGAAGGCGGATGGCAGCCCCAGCATTTT
few	TRBV13	TRBD1	TRBJ1-3	CASSSRQGASGNTIYF	TGTGCCAGCAGCTCCCGACAGGGGGCCTCTGGAAACACCATATATTTT
few	TRBV7-8	-	TRBJ2-7	CASSLTGLVGRGTYEQYF	TGTGCCAGCAGCTTAACGGGCCTGGTTGGCCGGGGGACCTACGAGCAGTACTTC
few	TRBV7-2	-	TRBJ1-6	CASSFSSGPSNSPLHF	TGTGCCAGCAGCTTCTCTTCCGGGCCCTCCAATTCACCCCTCCACTTT
-	TRBV7-2	TRBD2	TRBJ2-1	CASSLQTSGANEQFF	TGTGCCAGCAGCTTACAGACTAGCGGGGCCAATGAGCAGTTCTTC
few	TRBV28	TRBD2	TRBJ2-1	CASAAIPGLATSEQFF	TGTGCCAGTGCCGCGATACCGGGACTAGCGACTAGTGAGCAGTTCTTC
-	TRBV5-1	TRBD1	TRBJ1-1	CASSPSGTGEAFF	TGCGCCAGCAGCCCCTCTGGGACAGGGGAAGCTTTCTTT
-	TRBV3-1	-	TRBJ1-4	CASSQIGNQGEKLFF	TGTGCCAGCAGCCAGATCGGGAATCAAGGGGAAAAACTGTTTTTT
-	TRBV10-3	-	TRBJ1-4	CAIGEGPNEKLFF	TGTGCCATCGGTGAAGGGCCGAATGAAAAACTGTTTTTT
-	TRBV7-9	TRBD2	TRBJ2-1	CASSLGAAGGYNEQFF	TGTGCCAGCAGCTTAGGGGCAGCGGGGGGGTACAATGAGCAGTTCTTC
few	TRBV29-1	TRBD1	TRBJ2-7	CSVWTGVYEQYF	TGCAGCGTATGGACAGGGGTGTACGAGCAGTACTTC
-	TRBV6-1	-	TRBJ1-2	CVSNQGYGYTF	TGTGTCAGCAACCAGGGGTATGGCTACACCTTC
once	TRBV10-3	-	TRBJ2-5	CAISEIASPQETQYF	TGTGCCATCAGTGAGATCGCAAGCCCTCAAGAGACCCAGTACTTC
-	TRBV7-2	TRBD1	TRBJ2-7	CASSWTGGTSYEQYF	TGTGCCAGCAGCTGGACAGGGGGCACCTCCTACGAGCAGTACTTC
-	TRBV9	TRBD1	TRBJ1-1	CASSGYDRGAFF	TGTGCCAGCAGCGGATATGACAGGGGAGCTTTCTTT
-	TRBV12-3/TRBV12-4	-	TRBJ2-7	CASSLGGSGVKWEQYF	TGTGCCAGCAGTTTAGGGGGGTCGGGGGTGAAATGGGAGCAGTACTTC